This T cell receptor beta chain was sequenced during a study of T cell changes during pregnancy in multiple sclerosis. Sequencing used immunoSEQ multiplex PCR; TCRdb keeps in-frame clones, though not all of them. This table has 30,000 to 45,000 clones, 88% appearing once. This clonotype originated in a female donor with multiple sclerosis, enrolled in a pregnancy study. The sample consisted of CD4+ T cells from peripheral blood mononuclear cells, taken in the first trimester of pregnancy.

CDR3 bases: TGTGCCAGCAGTGATCCCCTAGCGGGAGCCGATGAGCAGTTCTTC. Translation gives CASSDPLAGADEQFF. V and J are TRBV6-1 and TRBJ2-1; 10 bases fit TRBD2. V shed 3 bases, J shed 8 bases, and the junction held 7 bases outside the gene matches. Germline values: CDR1 MNHNS, CDR2 SASEGT. The CDR3 has 15 residues.